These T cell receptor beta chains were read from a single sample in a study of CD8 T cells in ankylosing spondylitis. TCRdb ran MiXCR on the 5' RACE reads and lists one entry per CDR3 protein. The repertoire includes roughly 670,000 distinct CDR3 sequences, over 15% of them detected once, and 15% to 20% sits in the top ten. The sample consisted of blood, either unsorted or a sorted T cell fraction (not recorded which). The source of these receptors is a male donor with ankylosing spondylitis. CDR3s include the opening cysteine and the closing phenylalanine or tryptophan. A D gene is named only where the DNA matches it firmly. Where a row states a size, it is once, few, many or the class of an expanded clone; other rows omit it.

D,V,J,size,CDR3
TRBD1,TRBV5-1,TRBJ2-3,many,CASSLEGRGSDTQYF
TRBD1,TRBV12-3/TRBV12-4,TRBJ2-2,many,CASSAQGQNTGELFF
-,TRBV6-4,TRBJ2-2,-,CASSDVLTGELFF
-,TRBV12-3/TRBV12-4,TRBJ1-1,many,CASRDRIGSSTEAFF
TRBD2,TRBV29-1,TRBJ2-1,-,CSVVPGLEINEQFF
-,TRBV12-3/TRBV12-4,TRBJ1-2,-,CASSPRQNGYTF
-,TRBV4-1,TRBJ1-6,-,CASSQGSEYYNSPLHF
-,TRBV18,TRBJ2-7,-,CASSPPGQGGYEQYF
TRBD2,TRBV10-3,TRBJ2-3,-,CAISPLSLGGGGTQYF
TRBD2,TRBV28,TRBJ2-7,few,CASRQTSASSYEQYF
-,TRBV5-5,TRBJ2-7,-,CASSLEGRGDEQYF
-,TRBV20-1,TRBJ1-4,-,CSARPGDSREKLFF
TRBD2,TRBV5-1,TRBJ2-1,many,CASSLGGTSGYNEQFF
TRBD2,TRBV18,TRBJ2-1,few,CASSPAGGGGAIGQFF
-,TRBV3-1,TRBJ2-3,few,CASSQRATDTQYF
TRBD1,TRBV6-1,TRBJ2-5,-,CASRGGWAQETQYF
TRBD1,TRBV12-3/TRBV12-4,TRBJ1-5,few,CASSRQGMGQPQHF
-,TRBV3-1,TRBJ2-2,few,CASSQVVASVLTGTGELFF
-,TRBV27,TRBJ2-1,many,CASKPGLGNNEQFF
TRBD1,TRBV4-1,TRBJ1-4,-,CASSQETGGPANEKLFF
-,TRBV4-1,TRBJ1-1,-,CASTRYRSNTEAFF
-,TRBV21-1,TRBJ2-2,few,CASSKGRGLAGGENTGELFF